One sample yielded the 10 T cell receptor beta chains listed below, sequenced in a study of T cell repertoires in cytomegalovirus infection. TCRdb independently ran MiXCR on the reads; one entry per CDR3 protein. The sample lists a few hundred thousand distinct CDR3 sequences, roughly 17% occurring once. Sequenced input: PBMCs. The receptor set was obtained from a human donor in good health (CMV status not recorded). Some clones in this sample may be carry-over from other donors' samples.

This clonotype was observed a handful of times. The chain has TRBV12-3 or TRBV12-4 and TRBJ1-2, with 9 nucleotides matching TRBD1. V was pared by 5 bases and J by 5 bases, with 12 bases of the junction left unmatched. This CDR3 comprises 16 residues. CDR3 DNA: TGTGCCAGCAGTCCCTCTGTACAGGGACAGGGATATGGCTACACCTTC. Translating gives CASSPSVQGQGYGYTF.

This clonotype was seen ten or more times. The chain carries TRBV7-8 and TRBJ2-3; no clear D. CDR1 SGHVS and CDR2 FQNEAQ come from the germline V gene. Trimming removed 2 bases at V and 2 bases at J, with 8 bases between. The CDR3 consists of 14 residues. DNA for the CDR3: TGTGCCAGCAGCTTAAATATACACACAGATACGCAGTATTTT. It specifies CASSLNIHTDTQYF.

This clonotype has more than one count but fewer than ten. The V and J genes are TRBV5-6 and TRBJ1-5; 8 bases line up with TRBD1. The CDR3 is made up of 19 amino acids. J gave up 1 base and V 0 bases, and 12 bases lay outside the gene matches. Germline CDR1 and CDR2: SGHDT and YYEEEE. The chain's CDR3 is CASSLGGAGGYRSNQPQHF. For the CDR3, the DNA is TGTGCCAGCAGCTTGGGAGGGGCAGGGGGCTATCGGAGCAATCAGCCCCAGCATTTT.

This clonotype came up many times. The chain joins TRBV7-2 to TRBJ1-5, with 7 bases that match TRBD1. The germline CDR1 and CDR2 sequences are SGHTA and FQGNSA. V gave up 0 bases and J gave up 2 bases; unmatched junction bases: 1. This CDR3 region has 15 residues. The CDR3 loop is CASSLAGGGNQPQHF. The CDR3 region has the DNA TGTGCCAGCAGCTTAGCAGGGGGCGGCAATCAGCCCCAGCATTTT.

In this sample, this clonotype turned up a few times. The gene calls are TRBV4-2 and TRBJ2-5, with 7 positions matching TRBD2. With V trimmed by 0 bases and J by 1 base, 8 bases remained unmatched. Germline values: CDR1 LGHNA, CDR2 YNFKEQ. This CDR3 has 17 amino acids. The CDR3, as DNA: TGTGCCAGCAGCCAAGATTTTCGGGGGGAACGCCAAGAGACCCAGTACTTC. Protein sequence: CASSQDFRGERQETQYF.

This clonotype was observed a few times. The genes are TRBV20-1 and TRBJ1-1; D gene unclear. The CDR3 runs 12 residues. The V and J ends lost 3 bases and 6 bases respectively, with 11 bases between them. Germline V lookup: CDR1 DFQATT, CDR2 SNEGSKA (reference sequence). In nucleotides, the CDR3 is TGCAGTGCTAGTGGAGTTGGCTCTGAAGCTTTCTTT. Its translation: CSASGVGSEAFF.

This clonotype has at least ten counts. The chain links TRBV7-2 to TRBJ1-6, with 9 bases aligning to TRBD1. Germline CDR1 reads SGHTA; CDR2 reads FQGNSA. The CDR3 covers 19 residues. V lost 5 bases, J lost 0 bases, and 11 bases stayed unmatched. The CDR3 DNA follows: TGTGCCAGCAGCGAGGGACAGGGAAAGGAAAGCTCCTATAATTCACCCCTCCACTTT. Translating it yields CASSEGQGKESSYNSPLHF.

The CDR3: CASSSGQGSGPLHF. In DNA, the CDR3 is TGTGCCAGCAGTTCCGGACAGGGGTCGGGACCCCTCCACTTT. The chain carries TRBV12-3 or TRBV12-4 and TRBJ1-6, with TRBD1 matching 9 bases. J lost 12 bases, V lost 4 bases, and 7 bases had no gene match. The CDR3 length is 14 residues.

This clonotype turned up a few times. This chain links TRBV5-6 with TRBJ1-2, with TRBD1 identical over 7 bases. Losses at the gene ends were 4 bases for V and 4 bases for J; bases not matched to a gene: 10. CDR1 is SGHDT, CDR2 YYEEEE, per germline. CDR3 length equals 15 residues. This CDR3 reads CASSPRTGGVYGYTF. CDR3 DNA sequence: TGTGCCAGCAGCCCAAGGACAGGTGGGGTCTATGGCTACACCTTC.

This clonotype was observed at least ten times. The chain links TRBV7-2 to TRBJ2-3; D gene ambiguous. V was trimmed by 0 bases and J by 0 bases, leaving 10 bases between them. In germline, CDR1 is SGHTA, CDR2 FQGNSA. This CDR3 has 16 residues. For the CDR3, the DNA is TGTGCCAGCAGCTTAGCCACAGCTCGGAGCACAGATACGCAGTATTTT. Protein sequence: CASSLATARSTDTQYF. Supplemented by reference TRBV7-2 and TRBJ2-3, the full variable domain reads GAGVSQSPSNKVTEKGKDVELRCDPISGHTALYWYRQSLGQGLEFLIYFQGNSAPDKSGLPSDRFSAERTGGSVSTLTIQRTQQEDSAVYLCASSLATARSTDTQYFGPGTRLTVL.